The T cell receptor beta chain under discussion was sequenced for a study of blood T cell repertoires in COVID-19. Turning to the study itself: Material from acute and convalescent COVID-19 was sourced from the United States, Italy and Spain. In each case, the material was cDNA or gDNA derived from T cells, B-cell-depleted T cells, or PBMCs.

Germline loops: CDR1 SGHKS, CDR2 YYEKEE (reference sequence). V was pared by 0 bases and J by 1 base, with 14 bases between. The CDR3 runs to 17 residues. In the original workflow: Estimates of nucleated cell counts were drawn from the amplification of reference gene primers. Repertoires were generated with immunoSEQ multiplex PCR, while TCRdb's copy carries only in-frame clones and drops some. D and trimming come from the DNA, and the V and J calls and clone size come from that table. The sample includes about 73,000 clones, 90% of them seen just once. The rearrangement joins TRBV5-5 to TRBJ1-5; D is uncertain. The sample was peripheral blood. This receptor was identified in a woman younger than 30 with acute or convalescent COVID-19. The chain's CDR3 is CASSLDLGSRSNQPQHF. The CDR3 DNA reads TGTGCCAGCAGCTTGGATTTGGGGAGTAGGAGCAATCAGCCCCAGCATTTT.